This passage covers 27 T cell receptor beta chains from one sample sequenced in a study of blood T cell repertoires in COVID-19. Measured with immunoSEQ multiplex PCR; TCRdb has only the in-frame clones, and not every one. In the table there are 200,000 to 250,000 clones, about nine tenths of which are singletons. The sample was PBMCs or T cells enriched from blood (not recorded which). Receptor source: a woman between 45 and 60 years old in a cohort exposed to, infected with or recovered from COVID-19 (not recorded which).

This chain uses TRBV5-4 with TRBJ1-2; D is possibly TRBD1 (5 bases). Germline assignment: CDR1 SGHNT and CDR2 YYREEE (reference sequence). This CDR3 region has 14 residues. Trimming pared 1 base from V and 4 bases from J, leaving 11 bases between. CDR3 region: CASSLYDSPYGYTF. The CDR3 nucleotides read TGTGCCAGCAGCTTGTATGACAGCCCCTATGGCTACACCTTC. Supplemented by reference TRBV5-4 and TRBJ1-2, the full variable domain reads ETGVTQSPTHLIKTRGQQVTLRCSSQSGHNTVSWYQQALGQGPQFIFQYYREEENGRGNFPPRFSGLQFPNYSSELNVNALELDDSALYLCASSLYDSPYGYTFGSGTRLTVV.

The table lists this clone with a few counts. The rearrangement uses TRBV7-2 and TRBJ2-7, with 7 bases aligning to TRBD1. The CDR3 spans 15 residues. V shed 5 bases, J shed 1 base, and the junction held 8 bases outside the gene matches. Germline-derived CDR1 and CDR2 are SGHTA and FQGNSA. The DNA for the CDR3 is TGTGCCAGCAGCGTACGGGACAGATCTTCCTACGAGCAGTACTTC. Translating it yields CASSVRDRSSYEQYF.

This clone was seen just once. V and J are TRBV7-2 and TRBJ2-1, with TRBD2 identical over 9 bases. Germline lookup yields CDR1 SGHTA and CDR2 FQGNSA. Trimming at V came to 5 bases and at J to 4 bases, leaving 6 bases not matched to a gene. The CDR3 sequence is 15 residues long. CDR3 nucleotides: TGTGCCAGCAGCCTAGGGACTAGCAGGTACAATGAGCAGTTCTTC. Protein product: CASSLGTSRYNEQFF.

The chain combines TRBV27 with TRBJ1-1, with D perhaps TRBD1 (5 bases). Trimming pared 3 bases from V and 8 bases from J, leaving 22 bases between. This CDR3 region has 16 residues. Germline lookup yields CDR1 MNHEY and CDR2 SMNVEV (reference sequence). The CDR3 DNA sequence: TGTGCCAGCAGTTTGTTTCAGGGCCTCGAATCGGCCGAAGCTTTCTTT. Amino acid sequence: CASSLFQGLESAEAFF.

V gene TRBV2 combines with J gene TRBJ2-5; 7 nucleotides align to TRBD1. Germline V gives CDR1 SNHLY, CDR2 FYNNEI. CDR3 length: 14 residues. Losses at the gene ends were 5 bases for V and 1 base for J; bases not matched to a gene: 4. The CDR3 region has the DNA TGTGCCAGCAGTACCGGGACAGTCCAAGAGACCCAGTACTTC. It codes for CASSTGTVQETQYF.

The chain is built from TRBV5-1 and TRBJ2-3, with D possibly TRBD2 on 5 matching bases. The germline gives CDR1 SGHRS, CDR2 YFSETQ. This CDR3 has 15 amino acids. Trimming removed 4 bases from V and 0 bases from J, with 12 bases in between. CDR3 in amino acids: CASSPGRASTDTQYF. The CDR3 DNA follows: TGCGCCAGCAGCCCTGGGCGGGCAAGCACAGATACGCAGTATTTT.

This chain connects TRBV19 to TRBJ1-5, with D possibly TRBD1 on 6 matching bases. The CDR3 runs 15 residues. V was trimmed by 4 bases and J by 4 bases, leaving 14 bases between them. Germline assignment: CDR1 LNHDA and CDR2 SQIVND (reference sequence). The DNA for the CDR3 is TGTGCCAGTAGTACGCTAGCCAGGGGAAATCAGCCCCAGCATTTT. Its protein product is CASSTLARGNQPQHF.

J is TRBJ2-2 and V is TRBV10-3; no reliable D call. Trimming stripped 3 bases from V and 3 bases from J, with 8 bases between. This CDR3 spans 14 amino acids. Germline assignment: CDR1 ENHRY and CDR2 SYGVKD. The CDR3 region is CAISDSRDTGELFF. The CDR3 nucleotides read TGTGCCATCAGTGATTCGAGAGACACCGGGGAGCTGTTTTTT.

The chain joins TRBV7-2 to TRBJ2-7; tentative D call: TRBD1 (6 bases). Trimming removed 0 bases from V and 1 base from J, with 13 bases in between. Looked up from germline, CDR1 is SGHTA and CDR2 is FQGNSA. This CDR3 comprises 16 residues. CDR3 sequence: CASSLAAGTSSYEQYF. In nucleotides, the CDR3 is TGTGCCAGCAGCTTAGCAGCCGGGACAAGTTCCTACGAGCAGTACTTC. The whole variable domain, filled in from reference TRBV7-2 and TRBJ2-7, reads GAGVSQSPSNKVTEKGKDVELRCDPISGHTALYWYRQSLGQGLEFLIYFQGNSAPDKSGLPSDRFSAERTGGSVSTLTIQRTQQEDSAVYLCASSLAAGTSSYEQYFGPGTRLTVT.

The gene calls are TRBV5-1 and TRBJ1-1; D gene unclear. Trimming stripped 0 bases from V and 2 bases from J, with 8 bases between. The CDR3 runs 14 residues. CDR1 is SGHRS, CDR2 YFSETQ, per germline. Here the CDR3 DNA reads TGCGCCAGCAGCTTGGGGATGGGCAACACTGAAGCTTTCTTT. Its translation: CASSLGMGNTEAFF.

This clone was found once. V gene TRBV7-3 combines with J gene TRBJ2-1, with 7 bases aligning to TRBD1. The CDR3 has 16 amino acids. The V segment lost 1 base and the J segment 5 bases; nucleotides outside the gene matches: 8. Germline CDR1 SGHTA, CDR2 FQGTGA. CDR3 loop: CASSLSLGQGDNEQFF. The DNA for the CDR3 is TGTGCCAGCAGCTTAAGTCTAGGTCAGGGGGACAATGAGCAGTTCTTC.

J is TRBJ1-6 and V is TRBV6-5, with D unclear. The CDR3 has 15 amino acids. Germline CDR1 reads MNHEY; CDR2 reads SVGAGI. V was cut by 2 bases and J by 12 bases, with 17 bases left in between. In nucleotides, the CDR3 is TGTGCCAGCAGTTACCACCTGGCCGAGGGTGGACCCCTCCACTTT. It translates to CASSYHLAEGGPLHF.

The rearrangement uses TRBV25-1 and TRBJ1-1; D perhaps matches TRBD1 (5 bases). This CDR3 is 14 amino acids long. V lost 6 bases to trimming and J lost 5 bases, with 16 bases between them. Germline loops: CDR1 MGHDK, CDR2 SYGVNS. The CDR3 region is CASRDAGPRTEAFF. CDR3 coding DNA: TGTGCCAGCAGGGACGCAGGGCCTCGGACTGAAGCTTTCTTT.

The genes are TRBV19 and TRBJ1-1; 7 positions agree with TRBD1. Germline loops: CDR1 LNHDA, CDR2 SQIVND (reference sequence). CDR3 length equals 14 residues. V lost 6 bases, J lost 11 bases, and 15 bases stayed unmatched. CDR3 nucleotides: TGTGCCAGTAGGTCCGAACGGACAGGCCAAGCGGCTTTCTTT. Protein product: CASRSERTGQAAFF.

This clone was recorded a few times. The V gene is TRBV5-1, the J gene TRBJ2-1; 8 bases are a match to TRBD2. Trimming cost V 0 bases and J 5 bases; bases outside gene matches: 7. CDR1 and CDR2 from the germline V gene are SGHRS and YFSETQ. This CDR3 spans 16 amino acids. The CDR3 DNA is TGCGCCAGCAGCTTGGCCTCTAGCGGGCCCAACAATGAGCAGTTCTTC. Translating gives CASSLASSGPNNEQFF.

The V call is TRBV7-3, the J call TRBJ1-5; 10 nucleotides line up with TRBD1. This CDR3 contains 18 residues. Germline V gives CDR1 SGHTA, CDR2 FQGTGA. The ends lost 5 bases at V and 6 bases at J; junction bases unmatched: 16. CDR3 protein: CASSDPQTTDRGLQPQHF. CDR3 in DNA: TGTGCCAGCAGCGACCCACAAACCACCGACAGGGGGCTTCAGCCCCAGCATTTT.

The J gene is TRBJ1-6, the V gene TRBV5-4; TRBD1 matches 7 bases. After removal of 2 bases from V and 7 bases from J, the junction contained 6 bases not matched to a gene. Germline V CDR1 and CDR2: SGHNT, YYREEE (reference sequence). The CDR3 runs 15 residues. CDR3 region: CASSLRQGFNSPLHF. CDR3 DNA: TGTGCCAGCAGCTTACGACAGGGATTCAATTCACCCCTCCACTTT.

This chain connects TRBV5-1 to TRBJ2-1; D is perhaps TRBD2 (5 bases). The germline V and J ends were trimmed by 6 bases and 6 bases, with 16 bases remaining between them. In germline, CDR1 is SGHRS, CDR2 YFSETQ. The CDR3 runs to 14 residues. In DNA, the CDR3 is TGCGCCAGCACCTCGGGGTCAGAGGGCAATGAGCAGTTCTTC. Residues: CASTSGSEGNEQFF.

The genes are TRBV5-1 and TRBJ2-1, with a weak D call TRBD1 (7 bases). The CDR3 runs to 17 residues. V was shortened by 3 bases and J by 6 bases, with 22 bases between the two germline ends. CDR1 is SGHRS and CDR2 is YFSETQ in the germline V gene. CDR3 region: CASSWGAGRGLGNEQFF. CDR3 in DNA: TGCGCCAGCAGCTGGGGGGCCGGTAGGGGGCTCGGCAATGAGCAGTTCTTC. Complete variable domain (other parts from reference TRBV5-1 and TRBJ2-1): KAGVTQTPRYLIKTRGQQVTLSCSPISGHRSVSWYQQTPGQGLQFLFEYFSETQRNKGNFPGRFSGRQFSNSRSEMNVSTLELGDSALYLCASSWGAGRGLGNEQFFGPGTRLTVL.

V is TRBV20-1 and J is TRBJ2-7; 7 positions match TRBD1. CDR3 length equals 14 residues. The germline V gene has CDR1 DFQATT and CDR2 SNEGSKA (reference sequence). V was pared by 6 bases and J by 2 bases, with 10 bases of the junction left unmatched. CDR3 DNA sequence: TGCAGTGCCAGTACCTGGGACAGTCCCTACGAGCAGTACTTC. As protein: CSASTWDSPYEQYF.

The chain is built from TRBV4-3 and TRBJ2-3; a weak D match, TRBD2 (6 bases). The germline V gene has CDR1 LGHNA and CDR2 YSLEER. V was shortened by 1 base and J by 5 bases, with 10 bases between the two germline ends. The CDR3 is 14 amino acids. Here the CDR3 reads CASSQVRDLDTQYF. CDR3 DNA: TGCGCCAGCAGCCAAGTGCGGGACTTAGATACGCAGTATTTT.

V is TRBV4-2 and J is TRBJ2-7, with D possibly matching TRBD1 (7 bases). This CDR3 has 15 residues. Trimming stripped 0 bases from V and 2 bases from J, with 11 bases between. Germline loops: CDR1 LGHNA, CDR2 YNFKEQ. The CDR3 sequence: CASSQEQGGPYEQYF. CDR3 bases: TGTGCCAGCAGCCAAGAGCAGGGGGGCCCCTACGAGCAGTACTTC.

This chain links TRBV6-5 with TRBJ1-1; D remains unclear. V shed 10 bases and J shed 0 bases, with 15 bases lying between them. Per germline, CDR1 MNHEY and CDR2 SVGAGI. The CDR3 loop spans 14 amino acids. The CDR3 sequence: CATSGRTVNTEAFF. The CDR3 DNA reads TGTGCCACGTCGGGGAGGACGGTGAACACTGAAGCTTTCTTT.

This clone was recorded only once. The rearrangement links TRBV29-1 to TRBJ1-3; 8 positions match TRBD1. J lost 1 base, V lost 0 bases, and 11 bases had no gene match. Germline values: CDR1 SQVTM, CDR2 ANQGSEA. CDR3 length: 18 amino acids. CDR3 in amino acids: CSVEEDRELPLSGNTIYF. The CDR3 DNA reads as TGCAGCGTTGAAGAGGACAGGGAACTTCCCCTGTCTGGAAACACCATATATTTT.

The gene calls are TRBV7-2 and TRBJ1-1; the match to TRBD1 covers 7 bases. The length of the CDR3 is 15 residues. V shed 3 bases, J shed 5 bases, and the junction held 9 bases outside the gene matches. Germline CDR1 is SGHTA and CDR2 is FQGNSA. The CDR3 nucleotides are TGTGCCAGCAGCTTTACGACAGGGTTTCCGACTGAAGCTTTCTTT. It encodes CASSFTTGFPTEAFF. Based on the CDR3 plus reference TRBV7-2 and TRBJ1-1, the full variable domain is GAGVSQSPSNKVTEKGKDVELRCDPISGHTALYWYRQSLGQGLEFLIYFQGNSAPDKSGLPSDRFSAERTGGSVSTLTIQRTQQEDSAVYLCASSFTTGFPTEAFFGQGTRLTVV.

V and J are TRBV12-5 and TRBJ1-1, with TRBD1 as a possible D gene (5 bases). Trimming took 8 bases from V and 5 from J, leaving 21 bases between them. The germline gives CDR1 LGHNT, CDR2 FRNRAP. This CDR3 is built from 15 residues. CDR3 protein: CASPPPPLTATEAFF. The DNA of the CDR3 is TGTGCTAGTCCCCCACCCCCTCTGACAGCAACTGAAGCTTTCTTT.

J is TRBJ2-2 and V is TRBV11-1, with TRBD1 matching over 7 bases. This CDR3 spans 16 amino acids. In germline, CDR1 is SGHAT, CDR2 FQDESV (reference sequence). With V trimmed by 5 bases and J by 2 bases, 8 bases remained unmatched. CDR3 amino acids: CASSTGTALNTGELFF. Here the CDR3 DNA reads TGTGCCAGCAGCACCGGGACAGCCCTTAACACCGGGGAGCTGTTTTTT.